These 13 T cell receptor beta chains originate from one sample sequenced in a study of T cell repertoires in cytomegalovirus infection. In TCRdb, the reads were re-called with MiXCR into one record per CDR3 protein. The sample lists fewer than 550,000 distinct CDR3 sequences, 11% seen once, with roughly 10% in the top ten. Input material: PBMCs. These receptors were collected from a human donor in good health (CMV status not recorded). Some clones in this sample may be carry-over from other donors' samples.

The rearrangement joins TRBV5-1 to TRBJ1-6; 7 bases match TRBD1. Trimming at V came to 1 base and at J to 6 bases, leaving 10 bases not matched to a gene. The CDR3 length is 17 residues. Germline CDR1 is SGHRS and CDR2 is YFSETQ. CDR3 DNA: TGCGCCAGCAGCTTGAGCGGACCGGGACAGAGTAATTCACCCCTCCACTTT. Its translation: CASSLSGPGQSNSPLHF.

This clonotype appeared many times. The gene calls are TRBV5-1 and TRBJ1-6, with 7 bases identical to TRBD1. The J segment lost 6 bases and the V segment lost 0 bases, leaving 3 bases of the junction unmatched. The CDR3 has 15 residues. Germline CDR1 and CDR2: SGHRS and YFSETQ. The CDR3 region is CASSLDRGSNSPLHF. In nucleotides, the CDR3 is TGCGCCAGCAGCTTGGACAGGGGTTCTAATTCACCCCTCCACTTT.

This clonotype appeared many times. The V and J genes are TRBV7-2 and TRBJ2-3; possibly TRBD2 for D (5 bases). V lost 0 bases and J 5 bases, leaving 9 bases between the germline ends. CDR3 size: 14 residues. Germline CDR1 SGHTA, CDR2 FQGNSA. The CDR3 is CASSLAFREDTQYF. The CDR3 region has the DNA TGTGCCAGCAGCTTAGCGTTTCGGGAAGATACGCAGTATTTT.

This clonotype was observed a handful of times. The V call is TRBV6-2 or TRBV6-3, the J call TRBJ2-1; D may be TRBD2 (6 bases). Trimming took off 6 bases at V and 2 bases at J, with 17 bases between the two ends. Per germline, CDR1 MNHEY and CDR2 SVGEGT. The CDR3 sequence is 16 residues long. Here the CDR3 DNA reads TGTGCCAGCAGGCCCGGTCGGGGGAGGACCTACAATGAGCAGTTCTTC. Protein: CASRPGRGRTYNEQFF.

This clonotype was counted at least ten times. This rearrangement joins TRBV20-1 to TRBJ2-1, with D perhaps given as TRBD1 or TRBD2 (7 bases each). CDR3 length: 16 amino acids. Germline-derived CDR1 and CDR2 are DFQATT and SNEGSKA (reference sequence). Trimming stripped 5 bases from V and 4 bases from J, with 21 bases between. CDR3 protein: CSAGATGDYSYNEQFF. In DNA, the CDR3 is TGCAGTGCTGGAGCCACAGGGGACTATTCATACAATGAGCAGTTCTTC.

In this sample, this clonotype turned up many times. This chain uses TRBV6-1 with TRBJ2-7, with 10 bases fitting TRBD1. V shed 6 bases, J shed 7 bases, and the junction held 9 bases outside the gene matches. Germline V gene data show CDR1 as MNHNS and CDR2 as SASEGT. This CDR3 is 14 amino acids long. The CDR3 DNA sequence: TGTGCCAGCAGGATTCCGGGACAGGGGACGGAGCAGTACTTC. This gives the protein CASRIPGQGTEQYF.

This clonotype has a handful of counts. The V and J genes are TRBV5-8 and TRBJ2-5; 8 nucleotides agree with TRBD2. The CDR3 is made up of 16 amino acids. CDR1 is SGHTS and CDR2 is YDEGEE in the germline V gene. V trimming: 6 bases; J trimming: 2 bases; junction bases outside the gene matches: 12. DNA for the CDR3: TGTGCCAGCACCCTTGAGGGGACTAGTGTTCAAGAGACCCAGTACTTC. Protein sequence: CASTLEGTSVQETQYF.

This clonotype was seen ten or more times. The V and J genes are TRBV12-3 or TRBV12-4 and TRBJ2-4; D possibly corresponds to TRBD1 (6 bases). V was pared by 0 bases and J by 15 bases, with 15 bases between. The CDR3 loop spans 13 amino acids. CDR3 bases: TGTGCCAGCAGTTTAGCGATCGGACAGAGGGGGTACTTC. This sequence encodes CASSLAIGQRGYF.

This clonotype was detected only a few times. The DNA of the CDR3 is TGTGCCAGCAGCTTGGATCCGGTCTTGAACACCGGGGAGCTGTTTTTT. This encodes CASSLDPVLNTGELFF. The rearrangement uses TRBV5-5 and TRBJ2-2; D is ambiguous. The CDR3 runs to 16 residues. CDR1 is SGHKS and CDR2 is YYEKEE in the germline V gene (reference sequence). V lost 0 bases and J 1 base, leaving 10 bases between the germline ends.

On this clonotype: A much larger clone differs from this one at a single base, so this may be a read error. The chain is built from TRBV3-1 and TRBJ2-7; no definite D call. Looked up from germline, CDR1 is LGHDT and CDR2 is YNNKEL (reference sequence). The length of the CDR3 is 11 residues. V was shortened by 1 base and J by 6 bases, with 4 bases between the two germline ends. This CDR3 is CASSQGAEQYF. The CDR3 DNA is TGTGCCAGCAGCCAAGGGGCCGAGCAGTACTTC.

V and J are TRBV2 and TRBJ2-5; D is perhaps TRBD2 (6 bases). The germline V gene encodes CDR1 SNHLY and CDR2 FYNNEI. The CDR3 is 13 residues long. Trimming left V 10 bases short and J 2 bases short, with 14 bases between. The CDR3 protein is CATGTESQETQYF. CDR3 coding DNA: TGTGCCACAGGGACTGAGTCGCAAGAGACCCAGTACTTC.

J is TRBJ2-7 and V is TRBV3-1; the match to TRBD1 covers 7 bases. The germline V gene encodes CDR1 LGHDT and CDR2 YNNKEL (reference sequence). This CDR3 comprises 15 residues. Trimming cost V 4 bases and J 4 bases; bases outside gene matches: 10. CDR3 loop: CASSLGQAGAYEQYF. The DNA for the CDR3 is TGTGCCAGCAGCCTTGGACAGGCAGGGGCTTACGAGCAGTACTTC.

Points on this clonotype: With a much larger clone just one base away, this may be a read error. The CDR3 region is CASTRPGQGIYEQYF. DNA of the CDR3: TGTGCCAGCACACGCCCGGGACAGGGCATCTACGAGCAGTACTTC. This sequence joins TRBV18 and TRBJ2-7, with 9 nucleotides matching TRBD1. The CDR3 has 15 amino acids. V lost 8 bases and J lost 3; bases outside the gene matches: 11. Germline V lookup: CDR1 KGHSH, CDR2 LQKENI.